A selection of T cell receptor beta chains follows, all from one sample in a study of Ad26.COV2.S vaccination and SARS-CoV-2 variants. Some clones are missing from TCRdb's copy, which holds only in-frame ones; the method was immunoSEQ multiplex PCR. The data show some 290,000 clones, 85% seen once. The specimen comprised peripheral blood, sampled in a trial of Ad26.COV2.S vaccine versus placebo. The receptors were sampled from a person aged 18-65 years who received the Ad26.COV2.S COVID-19 vaccine or a placebo. CDR3s include the opening cysteine and the closing phenylalanine or tryptophan. A D gene is named only where the DNA matches it firmly. Size values are once, few and many counts, or a class for expanded clones, and some rows have none.

j_call d_call clone_size v_call cdr3_aa cdr3_nt
TRBJ2-5 NA NA TRBV10-1 CASSDHSYVQYF TGCGCCAGCAGTGATCACTCCTACGTCCAGTACTTC
TRBJ1-6 TRBD1 NA TRBV7-8 CASNNDRAFYNSPLHF TGTGCCAGCAACAATGACAGGGCTTTCTATAATTCACCCCTCCACTTT
TRBJ1-5 TRBD1 NA TRBV18 CASSPQGAAQPQHF TGTGCCAGCTCACCCCAGGGGGCGGCTCAGCCCCAGCATTTT
TRBJ1-2 NA NA TRBV20-1 CSARQGQGYTF TGCAGTGCTAGACAGGGTCAGGGCTACACCTTC
TRBJ1-5 TRBD1 NA TRBV18 CASSLQGADQPQHF TGTGCCAGCTCCCTACAGGGGGCGGATCAGCCCCAGCATTTT
TRBJ2-7 TRBD1 NA TRBV6-1 CASSEAPGQGYEQYF TGTGCCAGCAGTGAAGCGCCGGGACAGGGCTACGAGCAGTACTTC
TRBJ2-7 NA NA TRBV11-3 CASSLDPGRRFEQYF TGTGCCAGCAGCTTGGATCCGGGACGCCGGTTCGAGCAGTACTTC
TRBJ2-3 NA NA TRBV4-1 CASSQGWQAITDTQYF TGCGCCAGCAGCCAGGGATGGCAGGCGATCACAGATACGCAGTATTTT
TRBJ2-5 NA NA TRBV2 CASSEQGETQYF TGTGCCAGCAGTGAACAGGGGGAGACCCAGTACTTC
TRBJ2-7 TRBD1 once TRBV7-9 CASSSGTGAEQYF TGTGCCAGCAGCTCCGGGACAGGGGCCGAGCAGTACTTC
TRBJ1-1 NA NA TRBV2 CASSDLGRETEAFF TGTGCCAGCAGTGATCTCGGCAGGGAGACTGAAGCTTTCTTT